The rows below give T cell receptor beta chains drawn from one sample of a study of vaccination and CD4 T cells after COVID-19. Which antigens these TCRs recognize remains unknown. In TCRdb, the PCR reads were re-called with MiXCR into one record per CDR3 protein. The table includes about 11,000 distinct CDR3 sequences, about 75% detected once. Sequencing was performed on CD4+ T cells from blood, cultured in vitro. These receptor sequences come from a human donor who had recovered from COVID-19. Each CDR3 is given without its conserved first and last residue. Fields, in order: J gene, V gene, CDR3 protein.

j_call: TRBJ2-3
v_call: TRBV11-2
cdr3_aa: ASSLERAGVAGDTQY

j_call: TRBJ2-4
v_call: TRBV30
cdr3_aa: AWSLGTAKNIQY

j_call: TRBJ2-3
v_call: TRBV11-3
cdr3_aa: ASSLESSGIPDTRY

j_call: TRBJ2-2
v_call: TRBV18
cdr3_aa: ASSPRRARGPNTGELF

j_call: TRBJ2-4
v_call: TRBV6-1
cdr3_aa: ASSEGDRVRNLAKNIQY

j_call: TRBJ2-2
v_call: TRBV6-1
cdr3_aa: ASSTRAPNTGELF

j_call: TRBJ2-5
v_call: TRBV15
cdr3_aa: ATSRDQTSVETQY

j_call: TRBJ1-5
v_call: TRBV6-2/TRBV6-3
cdr3_aa: ASRTLRGSRSQPQH

j_call: TRBJ1-1
v_call: TRBV2
cdr3_aa: ASSEYGVNTEAF

j_call: TRBJ2-7
v_call: TRBV10-1
cdr3_aa: ASTPLSFCSEQY

j_call: TRBJ1-6
v_call: TRBV11-2
cdr3_aa: ASSTRQGSPLH

j_call: TRBJ2-7
v_call: TRBV11-3
cdr3_aa: ASSPGLAGYEQY

j_call: TRBJ2-1
v_call: TRBV6-5
cdr3_aa: ASSYGRNSYNEQF

j_call: TRBJ1-1
v_call: TRBV24-1
cdr3_aa: ATSAGGRNTEAF

j_call: TRBJ2-3
v_call: TRBV7-9
cdr3_aa: ASSFLLVRGTQY

j_call: TRBJ2-2
v_call: TRBV20-1
cdr3_aa: SARDQGSGRGTGELF

j_call: TRBJ1-5
v_call: TRBV5-3
cdr3_aa: ASSLGQVLGGNQPQH

j_call: TRBJ2-3
v_call: TRBV6-1
cdr3_aa: ASRLGSTGTDTQY

j_call: TRBJ1-4
v_call: TRBV6-5
cdr3_aa: ASSYSLLGTGANEKLF

j_call: TRBJ2-2
v_call: TRBV5-1
cdr3_aa: ASSPRSGAATGELF

j_call: TRBJ1-6
v_call: TRBV5-1
cdr3_aa: ASSLGQGSYNSPLH

j_call: TRBJ1-4
v_call: TRBV3-1
cdr3_aa: ASSQEGGQRGKLF

j_call: TRBJ1-6
v_call: TRBV6-5
cdr3_aa: ASSYGGRSSYNSPLH

j_call: TRBJ2-5
v_call: TRBV12-5
cdr3_aa: ASGSGSSQETQY

j_call: TRBJ1-2
v_call: TRBV6-1
cdr3_aa: ASSEALVRGNYGYT

j_call: TRBJ1-6
v_call: TRBV6-1
cdr3_aa: ASSDWTANSPLH

j_call: TRBJ2-1
v_call: TRBV11-2
cdr3_aa: ASSARRAEQF

j_call: TRBJ1-3
v_call: TRBV11-2
cdr3_aa: ASSLDRQGYGGNTIY

j_call: TRBJ2-1
v_call: TRBV7-2
cdr3_aa: ASSPMVSGRAFNEQF

j_call: TRBJ1-3
v_call: TRBV7-8
cdr3_aa: ASSLALGRSGNTIY

j_call: TRBJ1-5
v_call: TRBV20-1
cdr3_aa: SAQTTGQGSSNQPQH

j_call: TRBJ2-4
v_call: TRBV7-9
cdr3_aa: ASSLAQLAKNIQY

j_call: TRBJ2-7
v_call: TRBV7-2
cdr3_aa: ASSLDGLAYEQY

j_call: TRBJ1-2
v_call: TRBV7-9
cdr3_aa: ASTELTGVHGYT

j_call: TRBJ2-3
v_call: TRBV27
cdr3_aa: ASTSWDRKAADTQY

j_call: TRBJ2-1
v_call: TRBV20-1
cdr3_aa: SARVNGANSNEQF

j_call: TRBJ1-5
v_call: TRBV7-6
cdr3_aa: ASSLGYGNQPQH

j_call: TRBJ2-5
v_call: TRBV5-6
cdr3_aa: ASSLVGVFRETQY

j_call: TRBJ2-3
v_call: TRBV24-1
cdr3_aa: ATSGPDTDTQY

j_call: TRBJ2-3
v_call: TRBV5-6
cdr3_aa: ASSPPPPGQGADTQY